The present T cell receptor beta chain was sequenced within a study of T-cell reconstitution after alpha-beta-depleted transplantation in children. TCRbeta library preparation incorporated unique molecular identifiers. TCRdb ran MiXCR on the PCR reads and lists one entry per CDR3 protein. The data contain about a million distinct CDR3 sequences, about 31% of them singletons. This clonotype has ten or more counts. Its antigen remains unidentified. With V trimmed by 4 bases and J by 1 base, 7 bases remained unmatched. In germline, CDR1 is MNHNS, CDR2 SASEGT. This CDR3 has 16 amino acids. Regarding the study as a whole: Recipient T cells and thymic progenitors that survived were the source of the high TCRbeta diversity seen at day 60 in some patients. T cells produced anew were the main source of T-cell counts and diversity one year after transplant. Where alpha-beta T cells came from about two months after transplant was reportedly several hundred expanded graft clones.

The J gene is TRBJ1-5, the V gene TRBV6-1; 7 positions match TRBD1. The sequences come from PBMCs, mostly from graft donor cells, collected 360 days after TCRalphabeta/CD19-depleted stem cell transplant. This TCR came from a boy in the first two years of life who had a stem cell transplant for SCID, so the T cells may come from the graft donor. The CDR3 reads CASSAETGISNQPQHF. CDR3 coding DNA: TGTGCCAGCAGTGCGGAGACAGGGATAAGCAATCAGCCCCAGCATTTT.